This is a list of T cell receptor beta chains from one sample in a study of beta chain features in type 1 diabetes. Repertoires were generated with immunoSEQ multiplex PCR, while TCRdb's copy carries only in-frame clones and drops some. The sample comprises roughly 730,000 clones, 13% of which are singletons, and approximately 0.022% rests with the top ten. The specimen sequenced was naive CD4+ T cells from blood. These receptors came from a man aged 18 to 30 with type 1 diabetes. Both conserved end residues are part of each CDR3. The order of the fields is CDR3 DNA, CDR3 protein, clone size, D gene, J gene, V gene. The D gene is left open where the match is weak. Not every row has a clone size; where given, it reads once, few, many or a size class.

CDR3 DNA: TGTGCCTGGAGTGTACAGGGGGCCGGGGAGCTGTTTTTT; CDR3 protein: CAWSVQGAGELFF; clone size: few; D gene: TRBD1; J gene: TRBJ2-2; V gene: TRBV30
CDR3 DNA: TGTGCCAGCAGCTTCTCTGGGGGCCGTAGCAATCAGCCCCAGCATTTT; CDR3 protein: CASSFSGGRSNQPQHF; clone size: NA; D gene: NA; J gene: TRBJ1-5; V gene: TRBV7-2
CDR3 DNA: TGTGCCAGCTCACCTCCGGGACAGGGAGCGGAGACCCAGTACTTC; CDR3 protein: CASSPPGQGAETQYF; clone size: few; D gene: TRBD1; J gene: TRBJ2-5; V gene: TRBV18
CDR3 DNA: TGTGCCAGCAGTTACGGAAGGGTCAACTATGGCTACACCTTC; CDR3 protein: CASSYGRVNYGYTF; clone size: NA; D gene: NA; J gene: TRBJ1-2; V gene: TRBV6-5
CDR3 DNA: TGTGCCAGCAGTGAAGCGCGGGGGTACGAGCAGTACTTC; CDR3 protein: CASSEARGYEQYF; clone size: NA; D gene: TRBD2; J gene: TRBJ2-7; V gene: TRBV6-1
CDR3 DNA: TGTGCCAGCAGTTACAACCGGGACAGGTCCTACGAGCAGTACTTC; CDR3 protein: CASSYNRDRSYEQYF; clone size: few; D gene: TRBD1; J gene: TRBJ2-7; V gene: TRBV9
CDR3 DNA: TGCAGCGTCGAATTTCGTTCTAATGAGCAGTTCTTC; CDR3 protein: CSVEFRSNEQFF; clone size: once; D gene: NA; J gene: TRBJ2-1; V gene: TRBV29-1
CDR3 DNA: TGTGCCAGCAGCTTGGTCCAGGGAAAGAACACTGAAGCTTTCTTT; CDR3 protein: CASSLVQGKNTEAFF; clone size: NA; D gene: NA; J gene: TRBJ1-1; V gene: TRBV7-6
CDR3 DNA: TGTGCCATCAGTGACGAACCAGCGAACACCGGGGAGCTGTTTTTT; CDR3 protein: CAISDEPANTGELFF; clone size: few; D gene: NA; J gene: TRBJ2-2; V gene: TRBV10-3
CDR3 DNA: TGTGCCAGTAGTCCGTACAACCAAGGCATCTCTGGGGCCAACGTCCTGACTTTC; CDR3 protein: CASSPYNQGISGANVLTF; clone size: NA; D gene: NA; J gene: TRBJ2-6; V gene: TRBV19
CDR3 DNA: TGTGCCTGGAGTGTCCCATTAAGGGACTATAACTACGAGCAGTACTTC; CDR3 protein: CAWSVPLRDYNYEQYF; clone size: NA; D gene: TRBD2; J gene: TRBJ2-7; V gene: TRBV30
CDR3 DNA: TGTGCCTGTTGGTCGAGGGATCCTCCGGGGACTGAAGCTTTCTTT; CDR3 protein: CACWSRDPPGTEAFF; clone size: NA; D gene: NA; J gene: TRBJ1-1; V gene: TRBV30
CDR3 DNA: TGCAGCGTTGTAGGCCTGGGTAGCGATGAAAAACTGTTTTTT; CDR3 protein: CSVVGLGSDEKLFF; clone size: NA; D gene: NA; J gene: TRBJ1-4; V gene: TRBV29-1
CDR3 DNA: TGTGCCAGCAGTCGGGAGGGGGAAAAACTGTTTTTT; CDR3 protein: CASSREGEKLFF; clone size: NA; D gene: NA; J gene: TRBJ1-4; V gene: TRBV6-1
CDR3 DNA: TGTGCCAGCAGCTCTCAGGGTTCCGGACAGCCCCAGCATTTT; CDR3 protein: CASSSQGSGQPQHF; clone size: NA; D gene: NA; J gene: TRBJ1-5; V gene: TRBV7-9
CDR3 DNA: TGCAGCGTTGAATATATAGAGACGGGGGGCTATGGCTACACCTTC; CDR3 protein: CSVEYIETGGYGYTF; clone size: few; D gene: NA; J gene: TRBJ1-2; V gene: TRBV29-1
CDR3 DNA: TGTGCCAGCAGTTTCCCTAGCGGGGGCCTGGATGAGCAGTTCTTC; CDR3 protein: CASSFPSGGLDEQFF; clone size: few; D gene: TRBD2; J gene: TRBJ2-1; V gene: TRBV28
CDR3 DNA: TGCAGTGCCCTACCCCCCAATGAGCAGTTCTTC; CDR3 protein: CSALPPNEQFF; clone size: NA; D gene: NA; J gene: TRBJ2-1; V gene: TRBV20-1
CDR3 DNA: TGTGCTAGTGACATGGACGGCCTGGGGACCCAGTACTTC; CDR3 protein: CASDMDGLGTQYF; clone size: few; D gene: NA; J gene: TRBJ2-5; V gene: TRBV12-5
CDR3 DNA: TGTGCCTGGGAGGGACTAGCGGGCCTTGGGGCCCGATACAATGAGCAGTTCTTC; CDR3 protein: CAWEGLAGLGARYNEQFF; clone size: few; D gene: TRBD2; J gene: TRBJ2-1; V gene: TRBV30
CDR3 DNA: TGTGCCTGGAGTCTACAGGGGTGGAACTACGACTACGAGCAGTACTTC; CDR3 protein: CAWSLQGWNYDYEQYF; clone size: NA; D gene: TRBD1; J gene: TRBJ2-7; V gene: TRBV30
CDR3 DNA: TGTGCCAGCAGTTACGGGGGGACAGATACGCAGTATTTT; CDR3 protein: CASSYGGTDTQYF; clone size: few; D gene: NA; J gene: TRBJ2-3; V gene: TRBV6-5
CDR3 DNA: TGTGCCAGCAGTGAAGGGGGGAGCGGGGTGGAGACCCAGTACTTC; CDR3 protein: CASSEGGSGVETQYF; clone size: NA; D gene: TRBD2; J gene: TRBJ2-5; V gene: TRBV6-1
CDR3 DNA: TGTGCCAGCAGTTCGACAGGGGGCAATCAGCCCCAGCATTTT; CDR3 protein: CASSSTGGNQPQHF; clone size: few; D gene: TRBD1; J gene: TRBJ1-5; V gene: TRBV7-2
CDR3 DNA: TGTGCCAGCAGTGACAGGGGTTCGGGAGATACGCAGTATTTT; CDR3 protein: CASSDRGSGDTQYF; clone size: NA; D gene: NA; J gene: TRBJ2-3; V gene: TRBV25-1
CDR3 DNA: TGTGCCAGCAGTGCAAGGACAGGGGGTGCAGATACGCAGTATTTT; CDR3 protein: CASSARTGGADTQYF; clone size: NA; D gene: TRBD1; J gene: TRBJ2-3; V gene: TRBV6-1
CDR3 DNA: TGTGCCAGCAGTGCAAGCGTGAACACTGAAGCTTTCTTT; CDR3 protein: CASSASVNTEAFF; clone size: NA; D gene: NA; J gene: TRBJ1-1; V gene: TRBV28
CDR3 DNA: TGTGCCACCAGCAGAGGGGGGGCTGGAGAGACCCAGTACTTC; CDR3 protein: CATSRGGAGETQYF; clone size: few; D gene: NA; J gene: TRBJ2-5; V gene: TRBV15
CDR3 DNA: TGTGCCAGCAGCTTGTCATCCGGGACAGGGCACGAGCAGTACTTC; CDR3 protein: CASSLSSGTGHEQYF; clone size: NA; D gene: TRBD1; J gene: TRBJ2-7; V gene: TRBV7-2
CDR3 DNA: TGCAGTGCTAGCCTAGACAACACCATATATTTT; CDR3 protein: CSASLDNTIYF; clone size: NA; D gene: NA; J gene: TRBJ1-3; V gene: TRBV20-1
CDR3 DNA: TGTGCCCTTGGACGGCACCTCGACAATGAGCAGTTCTTC; CDR3 protein: CALGRHLDNEQFF; clone size: NA; D gene: NA; J gene: TRBJ2-1; V gene: TRBV5-4
CDR3 DNA: TGTGCCACCAGCAGAGATCGGGGACAGGGAGGGGAGACCCAGTACTTC; CDR3 protein: CATSRDRGQGGETQYF; clone size: NA; D gene: TRBD1; J gene: TRBJ2-5; V gene: TRBV15
CDR3 DNA: TGCAGCGCCTCGGGACTCCCGGAGGGCTATGGCTACACCTTC; CDR3 protein: CSASGLPEGYGYTF; clone size: NA; D gene: NA; J gene: TRBJ1-2; V gene: TRBV29-1
CDR3 DNA: TGTGCCAGCTCACCACGGCAGGAACAGACCTACGAGCAGTACTTC; CDR3 protein: CASSPRQEQTYEQYF; clone size: NA; D gene: NA; J gene: TRBJ2-7; V gene: TRBV18
CDR3 DNA: TGTGCCAGCAGCGTGCTAACCACCGGGGAGCTGTTTTTT; CDR3 protein: CASSVLTTGELFF; clone size: few; D gene: NA; J gene: TRBJ2-2; V gene: TRBV11-3